This TCR beta chain is drawn from a study of T cells in Graves' hyperthyroidism and ophthalmopathy. In the ophthalmopathy cohort, Clinical Activity Score was at least 3, NOSPECS grade at least 4, and duration under 3 months. On the basis of clinical symptoms, serum thyroxine and TRAb, thyroid ultrasound and orbital computed tomography, diagnoses were made. Fresh peripheral blood, roughly 10 ml of it, supplied the PBMCs. TCR beta CDR3 regions were amplified from RNA. During a first-round RT-PCR of the TCR CDR3, the HTBI primer set was used. Using its own MiXCR run on the multiplex PCR reads, TCRdb lists one record per CDR3 protein. The sample contains about 640,000 distinct CDR3 sequences, roughly 20% of which appear only once. V gave up 0 bases and J gave up 4 bases, with 12 bases separating them. The CDR3 length is 15 residues. CDR1 is MNHEY, CDR2 SMNVEV, per germline (reference sequence). Study conclusions and caveats: Ophthalmopathy was predicted by the model a median of 6.5 months ahead of onset.

This clonotype was counted at least ten times. What it binds is not known. Sample: blood. The V call is TRBV27, the J call TRBJ1-1, with TRBD1 as a possible D gene (5 bases). This receptor was taken from a man aged 30-40 years with Graves' ophthalmopathy. The DNA of the CDR3 is TGTGCCAGCAGTTTATCGCCGGAGGGGTTCACTGAAGCTTTCTTT. This codes for CASSLSPEGFTEAFF.